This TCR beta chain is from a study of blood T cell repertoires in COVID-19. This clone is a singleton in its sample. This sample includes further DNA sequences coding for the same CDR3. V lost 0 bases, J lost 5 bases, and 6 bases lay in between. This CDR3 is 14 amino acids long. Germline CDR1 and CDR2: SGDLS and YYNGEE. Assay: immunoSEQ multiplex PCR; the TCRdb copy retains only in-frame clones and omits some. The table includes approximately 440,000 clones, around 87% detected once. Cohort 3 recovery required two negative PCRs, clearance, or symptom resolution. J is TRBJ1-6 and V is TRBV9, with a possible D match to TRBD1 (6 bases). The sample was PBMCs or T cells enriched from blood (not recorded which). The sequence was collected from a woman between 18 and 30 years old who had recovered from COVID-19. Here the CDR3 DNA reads TGTGCCAGCAGCGTAGCAGGGGATAATTCACCCCTCCACTTT. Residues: CASSVAGDNSPLHF.